This TCR beta chain was profiled in a study of blood T cell repertoires in COVID-19. Study-wide context: Researchers got acute and convalescent COVID-19 samples from the United States, Italy and Spain.

The data were produced by immunoSEQ multiplex PCR, yet TCRdb's version contains in-frame clones alone and is incomplete. The repertoire has approximately 500,000 clones, roughly 90% of them found once; the top ten carry about 1.7%. Individuals aged 18 to 89 years were recruited from approximately 24 US areas. Membership in each cohort depended on participant-reported clinical history. Sequences were obtained from PBMCs or T cells enriched from blood (not recorded which). The source of this sequence is a woman aged 40 to 50 who had recovered from COVID-19.

The CDR3 nucleotides are TGTGCCAGCAGCGTAGCTGGAGGGGTCGGCACTGAAGCTTTCTTT. Its protein is CASSVAGGVGTEAFF. The J gene is TRBJ1-1, the V gene TRBV9, with D maybe TRBD1 (5 bases). Trimming stripped 0 bases from V and 4 bases from J, with 13 bases between. Germline V gene sequence: CDR1 SGDLS, CDR2 YYNGEE. The CDR3 runs 15 residues.